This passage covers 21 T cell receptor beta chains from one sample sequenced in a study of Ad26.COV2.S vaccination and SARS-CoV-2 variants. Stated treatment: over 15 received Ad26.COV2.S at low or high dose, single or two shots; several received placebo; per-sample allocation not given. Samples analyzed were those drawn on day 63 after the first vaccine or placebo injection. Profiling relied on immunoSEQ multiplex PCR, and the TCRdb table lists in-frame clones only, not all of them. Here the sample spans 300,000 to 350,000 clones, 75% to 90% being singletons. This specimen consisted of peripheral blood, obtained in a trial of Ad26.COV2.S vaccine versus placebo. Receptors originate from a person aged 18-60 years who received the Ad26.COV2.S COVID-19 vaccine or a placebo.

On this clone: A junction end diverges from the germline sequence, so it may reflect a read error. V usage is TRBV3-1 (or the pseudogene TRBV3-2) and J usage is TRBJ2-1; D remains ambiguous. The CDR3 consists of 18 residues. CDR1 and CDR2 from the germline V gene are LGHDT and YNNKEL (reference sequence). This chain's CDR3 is CASNQRNPSESSYNEQFF. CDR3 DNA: TGTGCCAGCAACCAACGCAACCCAAGCGAGAGCTCCTACAATGAGCAGTTCTTC.

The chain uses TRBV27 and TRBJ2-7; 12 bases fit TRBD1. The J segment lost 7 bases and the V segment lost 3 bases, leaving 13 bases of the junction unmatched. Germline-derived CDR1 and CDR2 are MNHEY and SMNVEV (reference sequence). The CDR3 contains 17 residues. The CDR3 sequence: CASSLLPGQGARWEQYF. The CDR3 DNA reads TGTGCCAGCAGTTTGTTACCGGGACAGGGGGCCCGTTGGGAGCAGTACTTC.

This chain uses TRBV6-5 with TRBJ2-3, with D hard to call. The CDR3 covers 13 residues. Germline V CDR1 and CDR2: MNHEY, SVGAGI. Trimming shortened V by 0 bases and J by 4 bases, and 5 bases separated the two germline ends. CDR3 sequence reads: CASSYSGADTQYF. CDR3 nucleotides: TGTGCCAGCAGTTACTCGGGCGCAGATACGCAGTATTTT.

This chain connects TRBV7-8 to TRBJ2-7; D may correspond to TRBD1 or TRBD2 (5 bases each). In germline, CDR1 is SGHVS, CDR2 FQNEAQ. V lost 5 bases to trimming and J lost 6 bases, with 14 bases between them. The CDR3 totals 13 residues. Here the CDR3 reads CASSRGQGGEQYV. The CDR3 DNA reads TGTGCCAGCAGCCGGGGCCAAGGCGGCGAGCAGTACGTC.

The DNA for the CDR3 is TGTGCCAGCAGTAAGGGAGACTCCTACAATGAGCAGTTCTTC. Its translation: CASSKGDSYNEQFF. The genes are TRBV6-2 or TRBV6-3 and TRBJ2-1, with D possibly TRBD2 on 5 matching bases. V gave up 5 bases and J gave up 0 bases, with 8 bases separating them. The CDR3 is 14 amino acids. Germline V gene lookup returns CDR1 MNHEY and CDR2 SVGEGT.

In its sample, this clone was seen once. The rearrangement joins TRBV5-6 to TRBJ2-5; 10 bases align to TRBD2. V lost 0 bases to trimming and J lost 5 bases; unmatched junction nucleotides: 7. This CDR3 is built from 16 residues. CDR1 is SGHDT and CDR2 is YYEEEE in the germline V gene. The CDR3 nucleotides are TGTGCCAGCAGCTTGGCACTAGCGGGATCAAGGGAGACCCAGTACTTC. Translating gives CASSLALAGSRETQYF.

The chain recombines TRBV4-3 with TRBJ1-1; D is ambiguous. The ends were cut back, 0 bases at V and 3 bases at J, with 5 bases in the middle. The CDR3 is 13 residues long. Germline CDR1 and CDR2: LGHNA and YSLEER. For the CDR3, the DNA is TGCGCCAGCAGCCAAGATCTGGACACTGAAGCTTTCTTT. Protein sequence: CASSQDLDTEAFF.

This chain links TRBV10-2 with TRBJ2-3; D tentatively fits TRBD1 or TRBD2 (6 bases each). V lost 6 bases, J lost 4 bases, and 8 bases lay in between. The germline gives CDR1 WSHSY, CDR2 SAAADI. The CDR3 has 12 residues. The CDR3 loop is CASRGGPDTQYF. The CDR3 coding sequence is TGCGCCAGCAGGGGGGGCCCAGATACGCAGTATTTT.

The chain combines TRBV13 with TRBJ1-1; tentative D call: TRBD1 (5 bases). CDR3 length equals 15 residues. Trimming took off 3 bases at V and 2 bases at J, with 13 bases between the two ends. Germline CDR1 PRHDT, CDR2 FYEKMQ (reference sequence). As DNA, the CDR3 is TGTGCCAGCAGCTTCGAGCGGGACCCAAACACTGAAGCTTTCTTT. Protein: CASSFERDPNTEAFF.

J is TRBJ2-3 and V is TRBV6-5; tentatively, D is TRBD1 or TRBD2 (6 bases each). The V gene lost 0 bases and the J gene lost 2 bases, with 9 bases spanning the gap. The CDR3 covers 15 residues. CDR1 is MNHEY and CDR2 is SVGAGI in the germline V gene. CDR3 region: CASSYSGGPTDTQYF. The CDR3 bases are TGTGCCAGCAGTTACTCTGGGGGGCCCACAGATACGCAGTATTTT.

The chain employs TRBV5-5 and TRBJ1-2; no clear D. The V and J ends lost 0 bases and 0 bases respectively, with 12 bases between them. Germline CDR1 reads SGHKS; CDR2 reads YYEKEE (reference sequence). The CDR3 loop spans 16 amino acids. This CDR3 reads CASSLGIQLPNYGYTF. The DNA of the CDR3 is TGTGCCAGCAGCTTGGGAATACAGTTGCCTAACTATGGCTACACCTTC.

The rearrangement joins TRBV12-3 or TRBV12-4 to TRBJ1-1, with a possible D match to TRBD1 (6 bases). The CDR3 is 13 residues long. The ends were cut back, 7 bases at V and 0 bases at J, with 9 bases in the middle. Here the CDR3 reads CASTQGVNTEAFF. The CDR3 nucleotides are TGTGCCAGCACACAGGGCGTGAACACTGAAGCTTTCTTT.

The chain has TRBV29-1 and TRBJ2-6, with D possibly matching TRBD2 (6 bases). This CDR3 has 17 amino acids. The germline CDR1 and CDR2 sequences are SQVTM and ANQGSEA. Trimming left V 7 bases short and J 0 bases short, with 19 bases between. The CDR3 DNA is TGCAGCGCTCTAGGTCTCCAGGAGGGCTCTGGGGCCAACGTCCTGACTTTC. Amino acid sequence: CSALGLQEGSGANVLTF.

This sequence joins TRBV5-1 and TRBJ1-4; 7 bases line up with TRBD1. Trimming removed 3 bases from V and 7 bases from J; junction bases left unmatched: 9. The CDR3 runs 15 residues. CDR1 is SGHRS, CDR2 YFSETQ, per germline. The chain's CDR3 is CASSSSNRGGEKLFF. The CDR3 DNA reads TGCGCCAGCAGCTCCTCTAACAGGGGTGGTGAAAAACTGTTTTTT.

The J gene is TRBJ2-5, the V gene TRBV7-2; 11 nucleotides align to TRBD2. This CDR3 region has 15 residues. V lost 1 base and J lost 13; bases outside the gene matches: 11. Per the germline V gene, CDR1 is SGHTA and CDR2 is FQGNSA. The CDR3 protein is CASSLELTSGTSRYF. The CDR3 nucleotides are TGTGCCAGCAGCTTAGAATTGACTAGCGGGACCTCCAGGTACTTC.

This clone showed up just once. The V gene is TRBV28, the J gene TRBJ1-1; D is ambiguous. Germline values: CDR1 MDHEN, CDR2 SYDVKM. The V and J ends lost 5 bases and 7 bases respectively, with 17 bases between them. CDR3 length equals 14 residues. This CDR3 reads CASSPPSLLHEAFF. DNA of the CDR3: TGTGCCAGCAGTCCCCCCAGTCTCCTACATGAAGCTTTCTTT.

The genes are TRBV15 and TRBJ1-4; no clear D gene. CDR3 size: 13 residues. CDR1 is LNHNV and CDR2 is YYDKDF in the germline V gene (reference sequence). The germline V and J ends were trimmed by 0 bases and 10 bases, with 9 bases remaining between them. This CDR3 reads CATSRDPLGKLFF. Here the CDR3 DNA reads TGTGCCACCAGCAGAGATCCTTTGGGAAAACTGTTTTTT.

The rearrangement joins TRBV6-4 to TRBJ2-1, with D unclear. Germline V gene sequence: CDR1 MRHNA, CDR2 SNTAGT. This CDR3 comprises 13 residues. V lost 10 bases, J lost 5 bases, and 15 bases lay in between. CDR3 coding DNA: TGTGCCACCTCCCCCGGCCCTAACAATGAGCAGTTCTTC. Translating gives CATSPGPNNEQFF.

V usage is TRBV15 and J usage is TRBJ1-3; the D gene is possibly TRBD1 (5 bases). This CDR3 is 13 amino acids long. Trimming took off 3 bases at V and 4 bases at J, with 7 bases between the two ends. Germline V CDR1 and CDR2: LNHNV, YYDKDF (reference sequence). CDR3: CATSRGPGNTIYF. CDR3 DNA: TGTGCCACCAGCAGGGGGCCCGGAAACACCATATATTTT.

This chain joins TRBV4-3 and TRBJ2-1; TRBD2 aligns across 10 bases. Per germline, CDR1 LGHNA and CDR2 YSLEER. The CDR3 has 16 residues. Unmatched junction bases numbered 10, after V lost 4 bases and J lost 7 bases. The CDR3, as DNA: TGCGCCAGCAGCCTAGGACGGAGCGGGGGGGCAAATGAGCAGTTCTTC. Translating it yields CASSLGRSGGANEQFF.

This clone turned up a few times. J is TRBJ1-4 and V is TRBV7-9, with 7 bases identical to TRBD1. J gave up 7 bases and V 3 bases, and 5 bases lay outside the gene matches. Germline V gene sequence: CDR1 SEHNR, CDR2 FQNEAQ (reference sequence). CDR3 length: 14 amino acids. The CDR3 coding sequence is TGTGCCAGCAGCTTGCGACAGGGAGGTGAAAAACTGTTTTTT. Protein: CASSLRQGGEKLFF.